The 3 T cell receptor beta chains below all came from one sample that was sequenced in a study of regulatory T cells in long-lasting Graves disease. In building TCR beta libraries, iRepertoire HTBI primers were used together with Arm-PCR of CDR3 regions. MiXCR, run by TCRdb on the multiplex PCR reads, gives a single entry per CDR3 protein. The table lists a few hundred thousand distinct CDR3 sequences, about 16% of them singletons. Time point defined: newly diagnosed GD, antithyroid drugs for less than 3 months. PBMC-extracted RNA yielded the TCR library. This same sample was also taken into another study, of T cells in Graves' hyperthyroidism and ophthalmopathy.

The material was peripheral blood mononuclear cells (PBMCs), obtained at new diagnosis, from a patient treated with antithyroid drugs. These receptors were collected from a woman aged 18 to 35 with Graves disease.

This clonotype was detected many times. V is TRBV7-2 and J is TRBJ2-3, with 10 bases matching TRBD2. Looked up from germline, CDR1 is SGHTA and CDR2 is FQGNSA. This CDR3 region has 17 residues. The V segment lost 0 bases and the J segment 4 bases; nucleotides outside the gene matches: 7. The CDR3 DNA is TGTGCCAGCAGCTTAGCAGGGGCGGGACTAGCGCCAGATACGCAGTATTTT. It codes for CASSLAGAGLAPDTQYF.

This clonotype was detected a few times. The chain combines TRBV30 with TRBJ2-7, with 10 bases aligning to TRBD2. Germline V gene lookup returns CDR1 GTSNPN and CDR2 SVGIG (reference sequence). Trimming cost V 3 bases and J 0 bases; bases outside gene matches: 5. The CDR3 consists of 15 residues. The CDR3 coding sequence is TGTGCCTGGAGCGATTGGACTAGCGGCTCCTACGAGCAGTACTTC. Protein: CAWSDWTSGSYEQYF.

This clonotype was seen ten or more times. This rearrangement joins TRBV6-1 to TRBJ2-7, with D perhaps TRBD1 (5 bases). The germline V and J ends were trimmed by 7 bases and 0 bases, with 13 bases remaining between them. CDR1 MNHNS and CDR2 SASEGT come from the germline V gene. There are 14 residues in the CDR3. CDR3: CASTPTGISYEQYF. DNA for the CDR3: TGTGCCAGCACTCCCACAGGCATCTCCTACGAGCAGTACTTC.